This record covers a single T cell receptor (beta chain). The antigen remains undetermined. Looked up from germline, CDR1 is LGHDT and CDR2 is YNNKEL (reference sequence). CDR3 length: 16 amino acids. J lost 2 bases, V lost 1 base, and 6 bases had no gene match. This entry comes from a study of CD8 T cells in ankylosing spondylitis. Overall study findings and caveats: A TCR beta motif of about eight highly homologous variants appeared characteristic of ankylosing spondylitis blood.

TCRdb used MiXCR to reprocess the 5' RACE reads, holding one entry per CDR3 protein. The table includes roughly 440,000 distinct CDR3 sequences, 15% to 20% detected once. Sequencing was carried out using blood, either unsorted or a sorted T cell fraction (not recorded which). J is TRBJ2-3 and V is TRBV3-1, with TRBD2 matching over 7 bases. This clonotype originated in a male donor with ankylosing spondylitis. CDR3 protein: CASSQGTRKITDTQYF. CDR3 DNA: TGTGCCAGCAGCCAAGGGACTAGGAAGATCACAGATACGCAGTATTTT.